These 12 T cell receptor beta chains were all obtained from the same sample, sequenced in a study of cytomegalovirus exposure and HLA in healthy donors. A multiplex PCR was run with 60 Vbeta primers and 13 Jbeta primers. The data were produced by immunoSEQ multiplex PCR, yet TCRdb's version contains in-frame clones alone and is incomplete. The repertoire has around 200,000 clones, 70% to 80% of them found once; the top ten carry approximately 2.1%. What was sequenced was PBMCs. The receptors were gathered from a man aged 25 to 45 in good health and CMV-seronegative.

The chain is built from TRBV5-4 and TRBJ2-2, with a weak D call TRBD2 (6 bases). V lost 0 bases and J lost 3, with 15 bases in between. CDR1 is SGHNT and CDR2 is YYREEE in the germline V gene (reference sequence). This CDR3 comprises 17 residues. CDR3 protein: CASSLGGRWRDTGELFF. In nucleotides, the CDR3 is TGTGCCAGCAGCTTGGGGGGCAGATGGAGGGACACCGGGGAGCTGTTTTTT.

V gene TRBV6-1 combines with J gene TRBJ2-1, with TRBD2 matching over 11 bases. Per germline, CDR1 MNHNS and CDR2 SASEGT. The CDR3 sequence is 17 residues long. The junction had 8 bases not matched to a gene; V was cut back by 0 bases and J by 7 bases. CDR3 amino acids: CASSEAASASGRNEQFF. The CDR3 coding sequence is TGTGCCAGCAGTGAAGCCGCGTCGGCTAGCGGGAGGAATGAGCAGTTCTTC.

This chain joins TRBV2 and TRBJ2-7; the D gene is possibly TRBD1 (5 bases). This CDR3 has 12 residues. Germline V gene data show CDR1 as SNHLY and CDR2 as FYNNEI. V was clipped by 6 bases and J by 6 bases, with 12 bases between them. The CDR3 coding sequence is TGTGCCAGCAGAGGGCAGGGTAGCGAGCAGTACTTC. Translation gives CASRGQGSEQYF.

This chain connects TRBV6-1 to TRBJ1-1; a weak D match, TRBD1 (6 bases). V lost 5 bases to trimming and J lost 1 base, with 8 bases between them. The CDR3 is made up of 13 amino acids. Looked up from germline, CDR1 is MNHNS and CDR2 is SASEGT. The CDR3 sequence: CASSWTENTEAFF. The CDR3 nucleotides are TGTGCCAGCAGTTGGACAGAGAACACTGAAGCTTTCTTT.

In its sample, this clone was seen a few times. V is TRBV10-3 and J is TRBJ2-1; 14 positions agree with TRBD2. Germline CDR1 is ENHRY and CDR2 is SYGVKD. The CDR3 has 16 amino acids. The ends lost 4 bases at V and 9 bases at J; junction bases unmatched: 8. CDR3 region: CAISVEATSGRVEQFF. The DNA for the CDR3 is TGTGCCATCAGTGTCGAGGCGACTAGCGGGAGGGTTGAGCAGTTCTTC.

This clone was picked up one time. The CDR3 is CASRGGAGDGEQFF. CDR3 sequence (DNA): TGCGCCAGCAGGGGGGGAGCGGGAGATGGTGAGCAGTTCTTC. The genes are TRBV10-2 and TRBJ2-1; TRBD2 matches 8 bases. V gave up 6 bases and J gave up 9 bases; unmatched junction bases: 10. The CDR3 contains 14 residues. Per the germline V gene, CDR1 is WSHSY and CDR2 is SAAADI.

The rearrangement uses TRBV5-1 and TRBJ1-3, with D hard to call. V dropped 5 bases and J dropped 3 bases, with 15 bases sitting between them. The CDR3 is 15 residues long. In germline, CDR1 is SGHRS, CDR2 YFSETQ. In DNA, the CDR3 is TGCGCCAGCAGACTATCCGCTGGCGGTGGAAACACCATATATTTT. This gives the protein CASRLSAGGGNTIYF.

This clone was seen a single time. This chain joins TRBV19 and TRBJ1-3, with 9 bases aligning to TRBD1. CDR3 length: 15 amino acids. The V segment lost 5 bases and the J segment 7 bases; nucleotides outside the gene matches: 9. The germline CDR1 and CDR2 sequences are LNHDA and SQIVND (reference sequence). The CDR3 nucleotides read TGTGCCAGTAGTGGGACAGGGACTATCATGAACACCATATATTTT. Protein product: CASSGTGTIMNTIYF. The full variable domain, completed using reference TRBV19 and TRBJ1-3, is DGGITQSPKYLFRKEGQNVTLSCEQNLNHDAMYWYRQDPGQGLRLIYYSQIVNDFQKGDIAEGYSVSREKKESFPLTVTSAQKNPTAFYLCASSGTGTIMNTIYFGEGSWLTVV.

On this clone: This CDR3 is also generated by other DNA sequences in the sample. The rearrangement uses TRBV15 and TRBJ2-1; 12 bases fit TRBD1. V shed 3 bases, J shed 6 bases, and the junction held 0 bases outside the gene matches. Germline V CDR1 and CDR2: LNHNV, YYDKDF (reference sequence). This CDR3 has 14 residues. The CDR3 loop is CATSRGQGANEQFF. CDR3 DNA sequence: TGTGCCACCAGCAGGGGACAGGGGGCCAATGAGCAGTTCTTC.

This clone has only one observation. V gene TRBV2 combines with J gene TRBJ1-2, with D possibly matching TRBD1 (5 bases). The germline V gene has CDR1 SNHLY and CDR2 FYNNEI. CDR3 length: 12 amino acids. V gave up 6 bases and J gave up 6 bases, with 11 bases separating them. Written as DNA, the CDR3 is TGTGCCAGCAGGGGCAGGGTGCATGGCTACACCTTC. It is translated as CASRGRVHGYTF. The complete variable domain, with remaining parts taken from reference TRBV2 and TRBJ1-2, reads EPEVTQTPSHQVTQMGQEVILRCVPISNHLYFYWYRQILGQKVEFLVSFYNNEISEKSEIFDDQFSVERPDGSNFTLKIRSTKLEDSAMYFCASRGRVHGYTFGSGTRLTVV.

The rearrangement uses TRBV11-2 and TRBJ1-1; maybe TRBD1 (6 bases). The V gene's germline CDR1 is SGHAT and CDR2 FQNNGV. V lost 4 bases to trimming and J lost 4 bases, with 10 bases between them. The CDR3 has 13 amino acids. CDR3 nucleotides: TGTGCCAGCAGCTCACAGGGTGGCACTGAAGCTTTCTTT. It is translated as CASSSQGGTEAFF. The entire variable domain, with the rest obtained from reference TRBV11-2 and TRBJ1-1, is as follows: EAGVAQSPRYKIIEKRQSVAFWCNPISGHATLYWYQQILGQGPKLLIQFQNNGVVDDSQLPKDRFSAERLKGVDSTLKIQPAKLEDSAVYLCASSSQGGTEAFFGQGTRLTVV.

The chain carries TRBV28 and TRBJ2-2, with a possible D match to TRBD2 (6 bases). The V gene lost 3 bases and the J gene lost 1 base, with 12 bases spanning the gap. Per the germline V gene, CDR1 is MDHEN and CDR2 is SYDVKM. The CDR3 covers 16 residues. The CDR3 coding sequence is TGTGCCAGCAGTTTCCCGGGACTCAAGAACACCGGGGAGCTGTTTTTT. Translated: CASSFPGLKNTGELFF.